The clone carrying this TCR beta chain has a count of ten or more. The read gets to within 3 residues of the CDR3 end, and the germline J gene fills in the rest. The sample originates from a study of T cell clonality in common variable immunodeficiency. CVID and control samples used equivalent genomic DNA input. Sequenced by immunoSEQ multiplex PCR; TCRdb stores in-frame clones only, minus some. Singletons are absent from the sample, which has about 64,000 clones. This CDR3 is 15 amino acids long. Germline lookup yields CDR1 LGHNA and CDR2 YNFKEQ. Deletions cut 4 bases from V and 8 bases from J, with 17 bases between.

The receptor was isolated from a person between 18 and 75 years old in good health. The sequenced material came from peripheral blood mononuclear cells. The rearrangement uses TRBV4-2 and TRBJ1-4, with D uncertain. Partial CDR3 DNA: TGTGCCAGCAGCCGAGAAGGAGCGGTTGACGAAAAA. Translated: CASSREGAVDEK. The whole CDR3 region reads CASSREGAVDEKLFF.